This T cell receptor (beta chain) came from a study of control samples from healthy donors and cancer patients. This table comes from immunoSEQ multiplex PCR, and its TCRdb copy is limited to in-frame clones, with some not included. The sample gives 100,000 to 150,000 clones, more than 70% of which show up once; about 3.4% is in the top ten. The CDR3 has 15 amino acids. Germline V gene sequence: CDR1 MDHEN, CDR2 SYDVKM. After removal of 5 bases from V and 6 bases from J, the junction contained 11 bases not matched to a gene. The sequenced sample was blood. This clonotype originated in a man aged 50-60 years in good health. The chain links TRBV28 to TRBJ2-7; TRBD1 matches 9 bases. The CDR3 is CASSSSGTGLFEQYF. The CDR3, as DNA: TGTGCCAGCAGTAGTTCCGGGACAGGGTTGTTCGAGCAGTACTTC.